The clone carrying this T cell receptor (beta chain) has just a few counts. The CDR3 runs to 15 residues. V was trimmed by 9 bases and J by 3 bases, leaving 17 bases between them. CDR1 KGHDR and CDR2 SFDVKD come from the germline V gene. This sample is drawn from a study of response to subunit inactivated influenza vaccine. In TCRdb, the RT-PCR reads were re-called with MiXCR into one record per CDR3 protein. The sample gives some 550,000 distinct CDR3 sequences, 20% to 25% of which show up once; 2.5% to 3.5% is in the top ten. Another study also made use of these data, one on T cells expressing NK-cell markers. That study adds: UMI-tagged 5'RACE template switching yielded the TCR beta cDNA.

The J gene is TRBJ2-1, the V gene TRBV24-1; TRBD1 might be the D (7 bases). The TCR comes from a man in his forties or fifties who received an inactivated influenza vaccine. The input for sequencing was CD4+ T cells sorted from PBMCs, taken about 12 days after vaccination. The CDR3 sequence is CATGGWDSNYNEQFF. CDR3 DNA sequence: TGTGCCACCGGGGGGTGGGACAGCAACTACAATGAGCAGTTCTTC.